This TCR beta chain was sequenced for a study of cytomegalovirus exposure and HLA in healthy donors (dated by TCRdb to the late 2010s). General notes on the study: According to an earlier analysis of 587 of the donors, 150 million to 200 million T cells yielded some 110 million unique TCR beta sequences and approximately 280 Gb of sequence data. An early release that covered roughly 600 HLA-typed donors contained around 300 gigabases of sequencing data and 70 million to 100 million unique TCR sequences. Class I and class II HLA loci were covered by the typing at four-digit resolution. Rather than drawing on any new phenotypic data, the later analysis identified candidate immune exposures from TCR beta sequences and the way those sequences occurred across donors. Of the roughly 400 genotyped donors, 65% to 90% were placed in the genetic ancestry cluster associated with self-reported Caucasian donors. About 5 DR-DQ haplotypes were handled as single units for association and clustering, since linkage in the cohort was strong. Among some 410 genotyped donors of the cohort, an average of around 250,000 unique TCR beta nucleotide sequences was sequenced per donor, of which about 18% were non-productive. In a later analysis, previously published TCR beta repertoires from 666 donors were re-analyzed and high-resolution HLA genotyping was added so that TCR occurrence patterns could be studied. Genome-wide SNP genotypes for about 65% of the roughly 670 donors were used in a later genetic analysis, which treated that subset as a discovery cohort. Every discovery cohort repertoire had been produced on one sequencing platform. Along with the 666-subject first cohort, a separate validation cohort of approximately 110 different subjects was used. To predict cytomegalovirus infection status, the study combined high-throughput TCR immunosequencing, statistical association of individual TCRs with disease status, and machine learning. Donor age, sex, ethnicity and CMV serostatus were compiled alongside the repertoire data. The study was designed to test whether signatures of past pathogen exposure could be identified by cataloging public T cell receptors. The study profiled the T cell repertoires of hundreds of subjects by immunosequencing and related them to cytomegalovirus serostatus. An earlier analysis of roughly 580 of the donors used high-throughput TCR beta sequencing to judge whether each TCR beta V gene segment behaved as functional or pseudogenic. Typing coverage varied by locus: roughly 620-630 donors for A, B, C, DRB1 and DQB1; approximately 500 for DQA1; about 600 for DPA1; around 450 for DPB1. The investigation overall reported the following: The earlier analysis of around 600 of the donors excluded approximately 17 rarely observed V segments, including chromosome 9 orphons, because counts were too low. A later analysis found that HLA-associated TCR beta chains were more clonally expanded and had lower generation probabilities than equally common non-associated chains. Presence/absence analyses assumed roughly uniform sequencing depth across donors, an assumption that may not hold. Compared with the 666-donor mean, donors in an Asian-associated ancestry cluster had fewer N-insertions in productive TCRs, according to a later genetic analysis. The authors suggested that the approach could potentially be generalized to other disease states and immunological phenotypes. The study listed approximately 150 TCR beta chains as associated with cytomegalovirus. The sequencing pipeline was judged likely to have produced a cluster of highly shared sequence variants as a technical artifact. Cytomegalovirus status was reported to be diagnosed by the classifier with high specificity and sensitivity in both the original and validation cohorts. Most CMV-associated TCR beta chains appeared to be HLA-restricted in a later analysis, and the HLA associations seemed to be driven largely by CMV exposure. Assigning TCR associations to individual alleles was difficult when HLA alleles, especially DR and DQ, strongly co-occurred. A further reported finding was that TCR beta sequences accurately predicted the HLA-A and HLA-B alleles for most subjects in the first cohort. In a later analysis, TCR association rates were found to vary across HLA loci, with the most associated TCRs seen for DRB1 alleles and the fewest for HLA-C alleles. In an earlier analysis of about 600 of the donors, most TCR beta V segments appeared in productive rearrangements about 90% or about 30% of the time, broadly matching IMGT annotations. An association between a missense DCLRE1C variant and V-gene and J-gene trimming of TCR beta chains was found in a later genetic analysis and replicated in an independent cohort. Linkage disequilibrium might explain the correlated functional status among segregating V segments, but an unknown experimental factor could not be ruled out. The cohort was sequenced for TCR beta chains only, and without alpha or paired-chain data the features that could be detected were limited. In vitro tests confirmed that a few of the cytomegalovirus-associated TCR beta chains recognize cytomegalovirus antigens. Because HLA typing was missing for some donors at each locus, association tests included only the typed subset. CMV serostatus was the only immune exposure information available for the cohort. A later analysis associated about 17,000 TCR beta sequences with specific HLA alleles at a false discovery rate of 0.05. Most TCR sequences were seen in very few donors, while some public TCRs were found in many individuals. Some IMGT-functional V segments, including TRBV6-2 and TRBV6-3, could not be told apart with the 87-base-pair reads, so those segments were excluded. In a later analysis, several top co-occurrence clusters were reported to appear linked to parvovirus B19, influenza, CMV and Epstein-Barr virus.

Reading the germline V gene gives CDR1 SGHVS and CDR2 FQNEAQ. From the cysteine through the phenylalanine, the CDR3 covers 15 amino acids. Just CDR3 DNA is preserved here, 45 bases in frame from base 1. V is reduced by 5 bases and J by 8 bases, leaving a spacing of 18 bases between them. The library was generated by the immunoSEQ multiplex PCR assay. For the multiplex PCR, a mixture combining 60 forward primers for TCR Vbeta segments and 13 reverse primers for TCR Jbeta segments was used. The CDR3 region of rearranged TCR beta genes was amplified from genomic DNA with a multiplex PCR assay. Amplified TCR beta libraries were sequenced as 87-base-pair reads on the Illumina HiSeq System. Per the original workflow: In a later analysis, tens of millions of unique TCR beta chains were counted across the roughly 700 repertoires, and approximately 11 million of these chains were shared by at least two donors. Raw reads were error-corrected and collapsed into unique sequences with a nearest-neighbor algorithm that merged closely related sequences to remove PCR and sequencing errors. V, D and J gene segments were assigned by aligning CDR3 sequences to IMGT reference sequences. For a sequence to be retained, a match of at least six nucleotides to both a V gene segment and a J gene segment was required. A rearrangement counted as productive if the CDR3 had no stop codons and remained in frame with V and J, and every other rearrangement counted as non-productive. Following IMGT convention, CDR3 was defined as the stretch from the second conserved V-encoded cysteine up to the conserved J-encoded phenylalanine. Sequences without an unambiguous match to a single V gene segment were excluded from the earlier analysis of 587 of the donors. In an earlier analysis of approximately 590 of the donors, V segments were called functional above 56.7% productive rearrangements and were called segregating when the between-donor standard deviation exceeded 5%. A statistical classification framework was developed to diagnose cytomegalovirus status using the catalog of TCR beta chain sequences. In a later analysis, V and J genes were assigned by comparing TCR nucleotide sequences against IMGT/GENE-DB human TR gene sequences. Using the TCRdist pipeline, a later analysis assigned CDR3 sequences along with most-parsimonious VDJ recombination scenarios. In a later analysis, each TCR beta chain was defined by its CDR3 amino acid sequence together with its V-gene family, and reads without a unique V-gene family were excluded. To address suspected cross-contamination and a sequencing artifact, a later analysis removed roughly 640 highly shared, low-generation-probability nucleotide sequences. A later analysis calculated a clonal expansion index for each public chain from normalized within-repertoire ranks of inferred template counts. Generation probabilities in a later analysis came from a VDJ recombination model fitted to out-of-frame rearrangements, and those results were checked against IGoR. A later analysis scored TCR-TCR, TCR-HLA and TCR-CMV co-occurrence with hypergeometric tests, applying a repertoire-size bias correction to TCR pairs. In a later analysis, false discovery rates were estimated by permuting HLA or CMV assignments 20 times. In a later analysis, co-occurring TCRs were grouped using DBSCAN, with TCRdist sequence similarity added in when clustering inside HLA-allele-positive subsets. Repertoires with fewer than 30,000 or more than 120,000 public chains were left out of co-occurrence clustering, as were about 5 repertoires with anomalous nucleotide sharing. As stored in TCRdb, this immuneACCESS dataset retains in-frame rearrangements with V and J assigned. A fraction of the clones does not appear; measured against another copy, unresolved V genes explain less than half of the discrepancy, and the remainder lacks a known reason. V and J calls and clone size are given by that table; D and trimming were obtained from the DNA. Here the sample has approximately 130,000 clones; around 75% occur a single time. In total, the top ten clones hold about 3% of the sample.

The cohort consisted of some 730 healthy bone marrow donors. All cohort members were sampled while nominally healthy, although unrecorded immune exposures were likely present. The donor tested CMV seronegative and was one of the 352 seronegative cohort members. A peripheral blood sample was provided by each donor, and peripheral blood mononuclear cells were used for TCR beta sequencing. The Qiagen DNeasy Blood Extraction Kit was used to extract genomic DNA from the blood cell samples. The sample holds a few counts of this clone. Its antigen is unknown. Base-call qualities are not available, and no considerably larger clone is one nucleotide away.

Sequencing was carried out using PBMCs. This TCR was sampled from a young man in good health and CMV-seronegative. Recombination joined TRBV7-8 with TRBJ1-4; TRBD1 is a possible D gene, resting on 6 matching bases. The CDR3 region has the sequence CASSQSGTPYEKLFF. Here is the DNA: TGTGCCAGCAGCCAATCCGGGACACCCTACGAAAAACTGTTTTTT. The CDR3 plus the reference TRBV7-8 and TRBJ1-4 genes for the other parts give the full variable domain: GAGVSQSPRYKVAKRGQDVALRCDPISGHVSLFWYQQALGQGPEFLTYFQNEAQLDKSGLPSDRFFAERPEGSVSTLKIQRTQQEDSAVYLCASSQSGTPYEKLFFGSGTQLSVL.